A selection of T cell receptor beta chains follows, all from one sample in a study of early T cells in non-severe SARS-CoV-2 infection. Using its own MiXCR run on the 5' RACE reads, TCRdb lists one record per CDR3 protein. This sample carries 30,000 to 40,000 distinct CDR3 sequences, around 4.6% of them seen once, and the ten largest clones take around 15%. Source material: whole blood. The receptors were sampled from an adult who was a healthcare worker with PCR-confirmed SARS-CoV-2 infection or an uninfected control (not recorded which). Each CDR3 is given with its conserved first and last residue. D genes are given only for firm matches. Not every row has a clone size; where given, it reads once, few, many or a size class.

V: TRBV7-8; D: TRBD2; J: TRBJ2-1; size: many; CDR3: CASSLVGTSAYNEQFF; DNA: TGTGCCAGCAGCTTAGTGGGGACTAGCGCTTACAATGAGCAGTTCTTC
V: TRBV30; D: NA; J: TRBJ1-1; size: many; CDR3: CAWILPWGSTEAFF; DNA: TGTGCCTGGATCCTTCCCTGGGGGAGCACTGAAGCTTTCTTT
V: TRBV9; D: NA; J: TRBJ2-7; size: many; CDR3: CASSVAGSPGDEQYF; DNA: TGTGCCAGCAGCGTAGCGGGAAGTCCGGGGGACGAGCAGTACTTC
V: TRBV18; D: NA; J: TRBJ1-6; size: NA; CDR3: CASSPPQGGMVAPLHF; DNA: TGTGCCAGCTCACCACCGCAGGGAGGTATGGTCGCACCCCTCCACTTT
V: TRBV7-9; D: NA; J: TRBJ1-1; size: many; CDR3: CASSLDGLNTEAFF; DNA: TGTGCCAGCAGCTTAGACGGGTTGAACACTGAAGCTTTCTTT
V: TRBV5-6; D: NA; J: TRBJ1-2; size: NA; CDR3: CASSPRRIRYGYTF; DNA: TGTGCCAGCAGCCCCCGACGGATCCGCTATGGCTACACCTTC
V: TRBV11-1; D: NA; J: TRBJ2-1; size: few; CDR3: CASSGLASFFYNEQFF; DNA: TGTGCCAGCAGCGGACTCGCTAGCTTCTTCTACAATGAGCAGTTCTTC
V: TRBV7-2; D: NA; J: TRBJ2-3; size: many; CDR3: CASSFKVTTSGDTQYF; DNA: TGTGCCAGCAGCTTTAAGGTTACGACTAGTGGGGATACGCAGTATTTT
V: TRBV7-8; D: NA; J: TRBJ1-1; size: many; CDR3: CASSLFGGGNTEAFF; DNA: TGTGCCAGCAGCTTATTTGGAGGGGGGAACACTGAAGCTTTCTTT
V: TRBV20-1; D: TRBD1; J: TRBJ2-3; size: many; CDR3: CSVFRGHSTDTQYF; DNA: TGCAGTGTCTTCAGGGGGCACAGCACAGATACGCAGTATTTT
V: TRBV5-6; D: TRBD2; J: TRBJ2-5; size: NA; CDR3: CASSSGPRGGSQETQYF; DNA: TGTGCCAGCAGCTCCGGTCCCCGGGGGGGATCACAAGAGACCCAGTACTTC
V: TRBV18; D: NA; J: TRBJ2-4; size: many; CDR3: CASSPLAKNIQYF; DNA: TGTGCCAGCTCACCACTAGCCAAAAACATTCAGTACTTC
V: TRBV7-2; D: NA; J: TRBJ2-1; size: many; CDR3: CASSEGPGKGGARNEQFF; DNA: TGTGCCAGCAGCGAAGGACCCGGGAAGGGCGGCGCGAGAAATGAGCAGTTCTTC
V: TRBV4-1; D: NA; J: TRBJ1-6; size: few; CDR3: CASSQGYGSGNSPLHF; DNA: TGCGCCAGCAGCCAAGGTTACGGGTCAGGCAATTCACCCCTCCACTTT
V: TRBV12-3/TRBV12-4; D: NA; J: TRBJ2-1; size: many; CDR3: CASSPLGSYNEQFF; DNA: TGTGCCAGCAGTCCCCTGGGAAGTTACAATGAGCAGTTCTTC
V: TRBV13; D: NA; J: TRBJ1-2; size: many; CDR3: CASSLALDYGYTF; DNA: TGTGCCAGCAGCTTAGCCCTTGACTATGGCTACACCTTC
V: TRBV12-3/TRBV12-4; D: TRBD2; J: TRBJ2-1; size: many; CDR3: CASTQTIPSGYNEQFF; DNA: TGTGCCAGCACACAAACCATCCCTAGCGGGTACAATGAGCAGTTCTTC
V: TRBV12-3/TRBV12-4; D: NA; J: TRBJ1-1; size: many; CDR3: CASSSTGDNTEAFF; DNA: TGTGCCAGCAGTTCGACAGGAGATAACACTGAAGCTTTCTTT
V: TRBV6-5; D: NA; J: TRBJ1-1; size: few; CDR3: CASSYSGKEAFF; DNA: TGTGCCAGCAGTTACTCGGGGAAGGAGGCTTTCTTT
V: TRBV30; D: NA; J: TRBJ1-1; size: few; CDR3: CARQSQSGRTEAFF; DNA: TGTGCCCGGCAGTCCCAATCAGGGAGGACTGAAGCTTTCTTT
V: TRBV5-1; D: TRBD2; J: TRBJ2-1; size: many; CDR3: CASSLGGGGGALEQFF; DNA: TGCGCCAGCAGCTTGGGCGGCGGCGGGGGGGCCCTTGAGCAGTTCTTC
V: TRBV3-1; D: NA; J: TRBJ1-4; size: many; CDR3: CASSPSSGRNEKLFF; DNA: TGTGCCAGCAGTCCGTCATCAGGGCGGAATGAAAAACTGTTTTTT
V: TRBV14; D: NA; J: TRBJ1-1; size: few; CDR3: CASSLKNTEAFF; DNA: TGTGCCAGCAGCCTCAAGAACACTGAAGCTTTCTTT
V: TRBV7-3; D: TRBD2; J: TRBJ2-1; size: NA; CDR3: CASSITSGAHNEQFF; DNA: TGTGCCAGCAGCATAACTAGCGGGGCCCACAATGAGCAGTTCTTC
V: TRBV27; D: TRBD1; J: TRBJ1-2; size: few; CDR3: CASRSGGGYTF; DNA: TGTGCCAGCAGATCAGGGGGAGGCTACACCTTC
V: TRBV7-3; D: NA; J: TRBJ2-5; size: medium-sized; CDR3: CASSAQGTGETQYF; DNA: TGTGCCAGCAGCGCGCAGGGTACCGGAGAGACCCAGTACTTC
V: TRBV30; D: NA; J: TRBJ1-1; size: many; CDR3: CAWSAISGNTEAFF; DNA: TGTGCCTGGAGTGCGATATCGGGGAACACTGAAGCTTTCTTT
V: TRBV30; D: NA; J: TRBJ2-3; size: NA; CDR3: CAWSRGLSTDTQYF; DNA: TGTGCCTGGAGCCGCGGGCTCAGCACAGATACGCAGTATTTT
V: TRBV30; D: TRBD1; J: TRBJ1-2; size: many; CDR3: CAWSDVGQGIYGYTF; DNA: TGTGCCTGGAGCGACGTCGGACAGGGTATCTATGGCTACACCTTC
V: TRBV30; D: NA; J: TRBJ1-2; size: many; CDR3: CAWRHGPANYGYTF; DNA: TGTGCCTGGAGACACGGGCCAGCTAACTATGGCTACACCTTC
V: TRBV6-2/TRBV6-3; D: NA; J: TRBJ2-1; size: NA; CDR3: CASRGGGEQFF; DNA: TGTGCCAGCAGGGGCGGAGGTGAGCAGTTCTTC
V: TRBV20-1; D: TRBD2; J: TRBJ2-1; size: many; CDR3: CSARRRTSAFNEQFF; DNA: TGCAGTGCTAGGAGGCGGACTAGCGCCTTCAATGAGCAGTTCTTC
V: TRBV12-3/TRBV12-4; D: NA; J: TRBJ1-1; size: many; CDR3: CASSLSQNTEAFF; DNA: TGTGCCAGCAGTTTAAGTCAGAACACTGAAGCTTTCTTT
V: TRBV3-1; D: NA; J: TRBJ2-5; size: NA; CDR3: CASSHSWYRARGGETQYF; DNA: TGTGCCAGCAGCCACTCCTGGTACAGGGCCCGCGGGGGAGAGACCCAGTACTTC
V: TRBV12-3/TRBV12-4; D: NA; J: TRBJ2-1; size: many; CDR3: CASTTRQFRNEQFF; DNA: TGTGCCAGCACGACTAGACAGTTTCGGAATGAGCAGTTCTTC
V: TRBV9; D: NA; J: TRBJ1-6; size: many; CDR3: CASSVGSGSSYNSPLHF; DNA: TGTGCCAGCAGCGTAGGGTCCGGGAGCTCCTATAATTCACCCCTCCACTTT
V: TRBV29-1; D: NA; J: TRBJ1-2; size: many; CDR3: CSADPGEGYGYTF; DNA: TGCAGCGCCGATCCAGGGGAGGGCTATGGCTACACCTTC
V: TRBV12-3/TRBV12-4; D: TRBD1; J: TRBJ2-3; size: many; CDR3: CASILRGITDTQYF; DNA: TGTGCCAGCATCCTCAGGGGGATAACAGATACGCAGTATTTT
V: TRBV4-2; D: NA; J: TRBJ2-3; size: many; CDR3: CASSQVIDGTDTQYF; DNA: TGTGCCAGCAGCCAGGTGATCGACGGCACAGATACGCAGTATTTT
V: TRBV7-8; D: TRBD1; J: TRBJ1-2; size: few; CDR3: CASSLADRGYTF; DNA: TGTGCCAGCAGCTTAGCGGACAGGGGCTACACCTTC
V: TRBV4-1; D: NA; J: TRBJ2-3; size: few; CDR3: CASSPSSVGDTQYF; DNA: TGCGCCAGCAGCCCCTCGTCGGTGGGGGATACGCAGTATTTT
V: TRBV2; D: TRBD2; J: TRBJ2-5; size: few; CDR3: CASSKASGVKEETQYF; DNA: TGTGCCAGCAGTAAGGCTAGCGGGGTAAAGGAAGAGACCCAGTACTTC